This passage covers 20 T cell receptor beta chains from one sample sequenced in a study of T cells after yellow fever vaccination (dated by TCRdb to 2018 to 2020). Read against the paper, the sample's treatment or condition label means: live attenuated yellow fever vaccine strain. Libraries came from 5' RACE. For sequencing, an Illumina NovaSeq 6000 was employed. TCRdb reran the public reads through fastp at Q25 and MiXCR, keeping productive beta chains. Entries that share a CDR3 protein sequence are merged under the most common genes and DNA. For this sample the table gives 250,000 to 300,000 distinct CDR3 sequences, of which about 5% were detected only once. The ten largest clones add up to 2.5% to 4% of the sample. The specimen was CD4+ T cells sorted from PBMCs, collected on the day of the yellow fever booster vaccination. These receptors originate from a young man who received the YFV17D yellow fever vaccine.

This clonotype appeared a few times. CDR3 amino acids: CAIKLTSGTDTQYF. The CDR3 bases are TGTGCCATCAAGTTGACTAGCGGCACAGATACGCAGTATTTT. The chain recombines TRBV10-3 with TRBJ2-3; 8 bases line up with TRBD2. This CDR3 is built from 14 residues. Germline V gives CDR1 ENHRY, CDR2 SYGVKD. V was clipped by 7 bases and J by 1 base; unmatched bases: 4.

This clonotype was counted only a few times. The chain recombines TRBV7-8 with TRBJ2-2, with 12 bases that match TRBD2. Losses at the gene ends were 8 bases for V and 5 bases for J; bases not matched to a gene: 6. CDR1 is SGHVS and CDR2 is FQNEAQ in the germline V gene. The CDR3 runs 15 residues. In DNA, the CDR3 is TGTGCCAGCTGGGGACTAGCGGGTTGGACCGGGGAGCTGTTTTTT. Its protein is CASWGLAGWTGELFF.

The chain couples TRBV5-1 to TRBJ2-1, with D possibly matching TRBD1 (5 bases). The germline V gene has CDR1 SGHRS and CDR2 YFSETQ. CDR3 length equals 15 residues. Deletions cut 0 bases from V and 2 bases from J, with 9 bases between. The chain's CDR3 is CASSLDRSAYNEQFF. The CDR3 region has the DNA TGCGCCAGCAGCTTGGACAGGTCCGCCTACAATGAGCAGTTCTTC.

This clonotype was recorded many times. The chain links TRBV7-2 to TRBJ1-4, with a possible D match to TRBD1 (6 bases). The germline V gene has CDR1 SGHTA and CDR2 FQGNSA. The CDR3 is 15 amino acids. V lost 5 bases to trimming and J lost 6 bases, with 16 bases between them. CDR3: CASSPGGGNDEKLFF. CDR3 nucleotides: TGTGCCAGCAGCCCGGGAGGGGGGAACGATGAAAAACTGTTTTTT. Full variable domain (rest looked up from reference TRBV7-2 and TRBJ1-4): GAGVSQSPSNKVTEKGKDVELRCDPISGHTALYWYRQSLGQGLEFLIYFQGNSAPDKSGLPSDRFSAERTGGSVSTLTIQRTQQEDSAVYLCASSPGGGNDEKLFFGSGTQLSVL.

Only a few counts were recorded for this clonotype. The chain links TRBV4-3 to TRBJ2-5; 8 bases agree with TRBD1. The J segment lost 5 bases and the V segment lost 3 bases, leaving 11 bases of the junction unmatched. The CDR3 has 16 amino acids. In germline, CDR1 is LGHNA, CDR2 YSLEER. CDR3 nucleotides: TGCGCCAGCAGCCAGCACCTCAGGACAGGGAGGGAGACCCAGTACTTC. Residues: CASSQHLRTGRETQYF.

This clonotype showed up just a few times. This chain links TRBV5-6 with TRBJ2-3; D remains unclear. CDR1 is SGHDT and CDR2 is YYEEEE in the germline V gene. V gave up 6 bases and J gave up 1 base, with 12 bases separating them. The CDR3 sequence is 14 residues long. The CDR3 region is CASTQTTRTDTQYF. The CDR3 nucleotides read TGTGCCAGCACCCAGACCACCCGCACAGATACGCAGTATTTT.

This clonotype was counted a few times. J is TRBJ2-3 and V is TRBV4-2, with a possible D match to TRBD2 (5 bases). Trimming took off 1 base at V and 7 bases at J, with 6 bases between the two ends. The CDR3 is 12 residues long. The germline CDR1 and CDR2 sequences are LGHNA and YNFKEQ. CDR3 nucleotide sequence: TGTGCCAGCAGCCAAGTCGGGAATACGCAGTATTTT. Translating gives CASSQVGNTQYF.

V gene TRBV29-1 combines with J gene TRBJ1-3; D gene ambiguous. The CDR3 consists of 13 residues. Trimming left V 4 bases short and J 1 base short, with 8 bases between. CDR1 is SQVTM, CDR2 ANQGSEA, per germline. The CDR3 region is CSVVPGSGNTIYF. The CDR3 bases are TGCAGCGTTGTGCCCGGGTCTGGAAACACCATATATTTT.

V usage is TRBV5-1 and J usage is TRBJ1-5, with 7 bases aligning to TRBD1. Germline CDR1 and CDR2: SGHRS and YFSETQ. The V gene end was trimmed by 5 bases and the J gene end by 5 bases; junction bases not matched to a gene: 4. The CDR3 loop spans 13 amino acids. The CDR3 DNA is TGCGCCAGCAGGTCAGGGGGGGATCAGCCCCAGCATTTT. It translates to CASRSGGDQPQHF.

The chain is built from TRBV11-2 and TRBJ2-1; TRBD2 matches 12 bases. The ends lost 5 bases at V and 4 bases at J; junction bases unmatched: 15. Per the germline V gene, CDR1 is SGHAT and CDR2 is FQNNGV. The CDR3 extends over 19 amino acids. CDR3 amino acids: CASSPLSPRTSGTYNEQFF. The CDR3 DNA is TGTGCCAGCAGCCCCCTTTCCCCCAGGACTAGCGGGACTTACAATGAGCAGTTCTTC. The variable domain in full, completed from reference TRBV11-2 and TRBJ2-1, reads EAGVAQSPRYKIIEKRQSVAFWCNPISGHATLYWYQQILGQGPKLLIQFQNNGVVDDSQLPKDRFSAERLKGVDSTLKIQPAKLEDSAVYLCASSPLSPRTSGTYNEQFFGPGTRLTVL.

The chain couples TRBV5-1 to TRBJ2-5; D is ambiguous. CDR3 length: 16 amino acids. Germline V lookup: CDR1 SGHRS, CDR2 YFSETQ. Between the trimmed V and J ends, which lost 0 bases and 6 bases, there was a span of 18 bases. DNA of the CDR3: TGCGCCAGCAGCTTGGAGAGCACAATCCTTCAGAAGACCCAGTACTTC. Translating gives CASSLESTILQKTQYF. The full variable domain, its missing parts supplied by reference TRBV5-1 and TRBJ2-5, is KAGVTQTPRYLIKTRGQQVTLSCSPISGHRSVSWYQQTPGQGLQFLFEYFSETQRNKGNFPGRFSGRQFSNSRSEMNVSTLELGDSALYLCASSLESTILQKTQYFGPGTRLLVL.

This clonotype came up many times. This chain links TRBV2 with TRBJ2-5; 7 bases match TRBD1. V dropped 10 bases and J dropped 5; count of bases not matched to a gene: 4. The CDR3 runs to 11 residues. Per germline, CDR1 SNHLY and CDR2 FYNNEI. The CDR3 here is CATQGWETQYF. In DNA, the CDR3 is TGTGCCACACAGGGGTGGGAGACCCAGTACTTC.

For this clonotype: At one of its ends the junction is not consistent with the germline gene, which may arise from a read error. The rearrangement uses TRBV2 and TRBJ2-3, with 8 bases fitting TRBD2. The CDR3 is 15 amino acids. Per the germline V gene, CDR1 is SNHLY and CDR2 is FYNNEI. CDR3 sequence reads: CASSETSGSTDTQNF. Here the CDR3 DNA reads TGTGCCAGCAGCGAAACTAGCGGCAGCACAGATACGCAGAATTTT.

In this sample, this clonotype turned up many times. CDR3 nucleotide sequence: TGTGCCAGCAACCAAGCGGGGGGTGTGGAGACCCAGTACTTC. Protein sequence: CASNQAGGVETQYF. The rearrangement joins TRBV7-9 to TRBJ2-5; 9 bases fit TRBD2. Per germline, CDR1 SEHNR and CDR2 FQNEAQ (reference sequence). J lost 5 bases, V lost 7 bases, and 8 bases had no gene match. CDR3 length: 14 residues.

The chain employs TRBV3-1 and TRBJ2-1; D gene ambiguous. The CDR3 has 12 amino acids. Trimming took 3 bases from V and 9 from J, leaving 9 bases between them. CDR1 is LGHDT and CDR2 is YNNKEL in the germline V gene (reference sequence). CDR3 in DNA: TGTGCCAGCAGCCATATCGTCGGTGAGCAGTTCTTC. It yields the protein CASSHIVGEQFF.

The rearrangement uses TRBV5-6 and TRBJ2-7, with TRBD1 identical over 9 bases. From germline, CDR1 is SGHDT and CDR2 YYEEEE. The CDR3 has 16 amino acids. J gave up 3 bases and V 3 bases, and 10 bases lay outside the gene matches. The CDR3 region is CASSSARTGGYYEQYF. The CDR3 coding sequence is TGTGCCAGCAGCTCAGCCCGAACAGGGGGCTACTACGAGCAGTACTTC.

This clonotype was seen a few times. The chain combines TRBV20-1 with TRBJ2-7; D may be TRBD1 (5 bases). The CDR3 has 12 amino acids. Per the germline V gene, CDR1 is DFQATT and CDR2 is SNEGSKA (reference sequence). V was cut by 4 bases and J by 2 bases, with 9 bases left in between. DNA for the CDR3: TGCAGTGCTATGGGGCGTACCTACGAGCAGTACTTC. It encodes CSAMGRTYEQYF.

This clonotype was detected many times. The V call is TRBV29-1, the J call TRBJ1-2; 7 bases fit TRBD1. CDR1 is SQVTM, CDR2 ANQGSEA, per germline. This CDR3 is 13 amino acids long. The V gene end was trimmed by 6 bases and the J gene end by 8 bases; junction bases not matched to a gene: 12. CDR3 in amino acids: CSVPGTALGGYTF. CDR3 bases: TGCAGCGTGCCTGGGACAGCCCTTGGCGGCTACACCTTC.

This clonotype appeared many times. The CDR3 here is CSAREGRDTEAFF. The CDR3 nucleotides read TGCAGTGCGCGGGAGGGCCGGGACACTGAAGCTTTCTTT. The chain couples TRBV20-1 to TRBJ1-1; D call uncertain. Trimming cost V 6 bases and J 3 bases, with 14 bases left between them. Per the germline V gene, CDR1 is DFQATT and CDR2 is SNEGSKA (reference sequence). CDR3 length: 13 amino acids.

The sample holds a few counts of this clonotype. This chain uses TRBV18 with TRBJ2-1, with TRBD1 matching 10 bases. After removal of 1 base from V and 0 bases from J, the junction contained 9 bases not matched to a gene. This CDR3 region has 19 residues. CDR1 and CDR2 (germline): KGHSH, LQKENI. CDR3 nucleotide sequence: TGTGCCAGCTCACCACGCGACAGGGGGCCTTTATGCTCCTACAATGAGCAGTTCTTC. Its protein is CASSPRDRGPLCSYNEQFF.